This T cell receptor (beta chain) was found in a study of blood T cell repertoires in COVID-19. This table comes from immunoSEQ multiplex PCR, and its TCRdb copy is limited to in-frame clones, with some not included. Of some 240,000 clones detected, around 83% appear once; the ten largest clones hold over 4%. The table lists this clone with a few counts. Sequenced: peripheral blood. The clonotype originates from a woman in her seventies with COVID-19, enrolled during active disease.

The CDR3 sequence: CASSLSYGYTF. In DNA, the CDR3 is TGTGCCAGCAGCCTAAGTTATGGCTACACCTTC. The chain links TRBV2 to TRBJ1-2; D gene unclear. The CDR3 runs to 11 residues. Germline values: CDR1 SNHLY, CDR2 FYNNEI. Trimming took off 6 bases at V and 5 bases at J, with 7 bases between the two ends.